This TCR beta chain was documented in a study of cytomegalovirus exposure and HLA in healthy donors. Whole-study results and caveats: By HLA locus, TCR association rates varied in a later analysis, with DRB1 showing the most and HLA-C the fewest. A previous analysis found most TCR beta V segments productive roughly 87% or roughly 30% of the time.

This clone has a handful of counts. What it binds is not known. V shed 4 bases and J shed 0 bases, with 6 bases lying between them. The CDR3 covers 13 residues. Germline values: CDR1 MDHEN, CDR2 SYDVKM. 13 Jbeta primers and 60 Vbeta primers were used for the PCR. Here immunoSEQ multiplex PCR was the method, and the copy in TCRdb shows in-frame clones only, minus some. Of roughly 150,000 clones listed, under 70% are singletons. Specimen: PBMCs. The rearrangement links TRBV28 to TRBJ1-1; D not resolved. The sequence derives from a man aged 30 to 39 in good health and CMV-seropositive. CDR3 sequence reads: CASSSTLNTEAFF. The CDR3, as DNA: TGTGCCAGCAGTTCGACTTTGAACACTGAAGCTTTCTTT.